The rows below give T cell receptor beta chains drawn from one sample of a study of blood T cells in healthy people across ages. TCRdb reanalysed the 5' RACE reads using MiXCR and keeps one entry per CDR3 protein. The sample has roughly 2 million distinct CDR3 sequences; 49% are singletons. Source material: blood. The receptor source for this set is a woman between 40 and 50 years old in good health. Each CDR3 is given with its conserved first and last residue. A D gene is named only where the DNA matches it firmly. Clone size is shown for a subset of rows, as once, few, many or a class of expanded clone.

J: TRBJ2-5; V: TRBV6-6; size: NA; D: TRBD2; CDR3: CASRATSGGARETQYF; DNA: TGTGCCAGCAGGGCAACTAGCGGGGGGGCCCGGGAGACCCAGTACTTC
J: TRBJ2-2; V: TRBV20-1; size: NA; D: TRBD2; CDR3: CSARGLAGPNTGELFF; DNA: TGCAGTGCTAGAGGCCTAGCGGGGCCGAACACCGGGGAGCTGTTTTTT
J: TRBJ2-3; V: TRBV15; size: few; D: TRBD1; CDR3: CATSPPQGGTDTQYF; DNA: TGTGCCACCAGCCCCCCGCAGGGGGGCACAGATACGCAGTATTTT
J: TRBJ1-2; V: TRBV29-1; size: NA; D: TRBD1; CDR3: CSVGRGPDLGGYTF; DNA: TGCAGCGTTGGGAGGGGGCCCGATTTGGGTGGCTACACCTTC
J: TRBJ2-1; V: TRBV9; size: NA; D: NA; CDR3: CASSGVGGTYSEQFF; DNA: TGTGCCAGCAGCGGGGTGGGGGGTACGTACAGTGAGCAGTTCTTC
J: TRBJ2-7; V: TRBV20-1; size: NA; D: NA; CDR3: CSASFKRTSNNEQYF; DNA: TGCAGTGCTAGCTTTAAAAGGACTTCTAACAATGAGCAGTACTTC
J: TRBJ2-1; V: TRBV7-3; size: NA; D: TRBD2; CDR3: CASSTSGGKGEQFF; DNA: TGTGCCAGCAGCACTAGCGGGGGGAAGGGTGAGCAGTTCTTC
J: TRBJ1-6; V: TRBV28; size: NA; D: NA; CDR3: CASSPRQEHSPLHF; DNA: TGTGCCAGCAGCCCTAGACAGGAACATTCACCCCTCCACTTT
J: TRBJ2-2; V: TRBV13; size: NA; D: NA; CDR3: CASTRLENTGELFF; DNA: TGTGCCAGCACTCGGCTCGAGAACACCGGGGAGCTGTTTTTT
J: TRBJ1-2; V: TRBV7-2; size: NA; D: TRBD1; CDR3: CASSLASQGAVYGYTF; DNA: TGTGCCAGCAGCTTAGCGTCCCAGGGGGCGGTCTATGGCTACACCTTC
J: TRBJ2-7; V: TRBV4-3; size: NA; D: TRBD1; CDR3: CASSRDRVPYNEQYF; DNA: TGCGCCAGCAGCCGAGACAGGGTCCCCTACAATGAGCAGTACTTC
J: TRBJ2-3; V: TRBV29-1; size: few; D: NA; CDR3: CSLSHTGGAADTQYF; DNA: TGCAGCCTATCTCACACAGGGGGGGCCGCGGATACGCAGTATTTT
J: TRBJ2-3; V: TRBV27; size: NA; D: NA; CDR3: CAGGSSGDTQYF; DNA: TGTGCCGGGGGGTCGTCGGGAGATACGCAGTATTTT
J: TRBJ2-1; V: TRBV19; size: NA; D: TRBD1; CDR3: CASSIDGTGDEQFF; DNA: TGTGCCAGTAGTATAGACGGGACAGGGGATGAGCAGTTCTTC
J: TRBJ1-5; V: TRBV4-1; size: NA; D: TRBD1; CDR3: CASSQVGRGYSNQPQHF; DNA: TGCGCCAGCAGCCAAGTGGGCAGGGGGTATAGCAATCAGCCCCAGCATTTT
J: TRBJ2-3; V: TRBV20-1; size: NA; D: TRBD2; CDR3: CSARALAGGLGTQYF; DNA: TGCAGTGCTAGAGCCCTAGCGGGGGGGCTAGGTACGCAGTATTTT
J: TRBJ2-3; V: TRBV7-2; size: NA; D: TRBD2; CDR3: CASSYLAADTQYF; DNA: TGTGCCAGCAGCTACCTAGCGGCAGATACGCAGTATTTT
J: TRBJ2-3; V: TRBV2; size: few; D: NA; CDR3: CASSERGPGWSTDTQYF; DNA: TGTGCCAGCAGTGAAAGGGGTCCAGGGTGGAGCACAGATACGCAGTATTTT
J: TRBJ2-7; V: TRBV7-2; size: NA; D: NA; CDR3: CASSPRETSSYEQYF; DNA: TGTGCCAGCAGCCCACGGGAGACGAGCTCCTACGAGCAGTACTTC
J: TRBJ2-1; V: TRBV14; size: NA; D: TRBD2; CDR3: CASSPAGRAQFF; DNA: TGTGCCAGCAGCCCCGCAGGGAGGGCACAGTTCTTC